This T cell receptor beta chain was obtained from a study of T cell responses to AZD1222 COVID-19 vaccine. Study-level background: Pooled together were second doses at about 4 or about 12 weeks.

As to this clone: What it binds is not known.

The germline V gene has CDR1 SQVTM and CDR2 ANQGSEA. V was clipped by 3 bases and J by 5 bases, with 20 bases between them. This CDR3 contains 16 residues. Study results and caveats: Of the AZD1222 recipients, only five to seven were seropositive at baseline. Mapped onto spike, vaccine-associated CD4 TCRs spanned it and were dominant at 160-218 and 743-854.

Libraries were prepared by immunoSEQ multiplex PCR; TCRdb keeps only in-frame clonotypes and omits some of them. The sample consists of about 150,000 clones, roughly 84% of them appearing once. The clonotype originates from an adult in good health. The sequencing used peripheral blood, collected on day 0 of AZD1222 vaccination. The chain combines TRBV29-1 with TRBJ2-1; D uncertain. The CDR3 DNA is TGCAGCGTTGAGGGTGTTGGGAAAGTATCCGACAATGAGCAGTTCTTC. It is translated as CSVEGVGKVSDNEQFF.